Below, 29 T cell receptor beta chains from the same sample are listed, as sequenced in a study of beta chain features in type 1 diabetes. The sequenced template was cDNA made from the entire isolated RNA. TCRdb's copy holds only in-frame clones and misses some; the assay was immunoSEQ multiplex PCR. The sample holds hundreds of thousands of clones, around an eighth seen once. What was sequenced was naive CD4+ T cells from blood. Receptor source: a man between 18 and 29 years old in good health.

This clone was picked up a small number of times. The chain combines TRBV9 with TRBJ1-3; 7 nucleotides agree with TRBD1. The CDR3 sequence is 16 residues long. From germline, CDR1 is SGDLS and CDR2 YYNGEE. Trimming removed 3 bases from V and 0 bases from J; junction bases left unmatched: 6. The CDR3 sequence: CASSGDRPISGNTIYF. The CDR3, as DNA: TGTGCCAGCAGCGGGGACAGACCGATCTCTGGAAACACCATATATTTT.

A few counts support this clone. This chain joins TRBV19 and TRBJ2-5; D possibly corresponds to TRBD1 (5 bases). The V and J ends lost 7 bases and 5 bases respectively, with 14 bases between them. The CDR3 extends over 13 amino acids. Germline loops: CDR1 LNHDA, CDR2 SQIVND (reference sequence). CDR3 region: CASTTGSPETQYF. In DNA form, the CDR3 reads TGTGCCAGTACCACAGGTAGCCCGGAGACCCAGTACTTC. The complete variable domain, with remaining parts taken from reference TRBV19 and TRBJ2-5, reads DGGITQSPKYLFRKEGQNVTLSCEQNLNHDAMYWYRQDPGQGLRLIYYSQIVNDFQKGDIAEGYSVSREKKESFPLTVTSAQKNPTAFYLCASTTGSPETQYFGPGTRLLVL.

This clone was seen a handful of times. V is TRBV7-9 and J is TRBJ2-2, with TRBD1 matching 9 bases. The V segment lost 3 bases and the J segment 4 bases; nucleotides outside the gene matches: 3. CDR3 length: 15 amino acids. Looked up from germline, CDR1 is SEHNR and CDR2 is FQNEAQ (reference sequence). This CDR3 reads CASSFGQGTTGELFF. The CDR3 coding sequence is TGTGCCAGCAGCTTCGGACAGGGGACCACCGGGGAGCTGTTTTTT.

This clone was found a few times. The CDR3 DNA is TGCGCCAGCAGCTTGGCCGCCTATAGGGGTGAGCAGTTCTTC. This sequence encodes CASSLAAYRGEQFF. This chain connects TRBV5-1 to TRBJ2-1; a possible D gene is TRBD1 (5 bases). The CDR3 length is 14 residues. Trimming removed 0 bases at V and 9 bases at J, with 13 bases between. CDR1 is SGHRS, CDR2 YFSETQ, per germline. Full variable domain (outside the CDR3, taken from reference TRBV5-1 and TRBJ2-1): KAGVTQTPRYLIKTRGQQVTLSCSPISGHRSVSWYQQTPGQGLQFLFEYFSETQRNKGNFPGRFSGRQFSNSRSEMNVSTLELGDSALYLCASSLAAYRGEQFFGPGTRLTVL.

This clone was observed a few times. This chain links TRBV7-3 with TRBJ2-6; 12 positions match TRBD1. Germline CDR1 is SGHTA and CDR2 is FQGTGA. The CDR3 has 17 amino acids. With V trimmed by 5 bases and J by 4 bases, 6 bases remained unmatched. CDR3 sequence (DNA): TGTGCCAGCAGCACCCCGGGACAGGGGGCCGGGGCCAACGTCCTGACTTTC. The encoded protein is CASSTPGQGAGANVLTF.

This clone was found a few times. The rearrangement joins TRBV4-3 to TRBJ1-4; weak D call: TRBD1 (5 bases). The V end was cut by 0 bases, the J end by 8 bases, with 22 bases between. The length of the CDR3 is 18 residues. The germline V gene encodes CDR1 LGHNA and CDR2 YSLEER. CDR3 loop: CASSQDTLRMQGREKLFF. The CDR3 DNA is TGCGCCAGCAGCCAAGATACCCTTCGCATGCAGGGTAGAGAAAAACTGTTTTTT.

This clone was recorded a few times. The chain joins TRBV7-3 to TRBJ2-7; 8 bases map to TRBD1. Trimming at V came to 2 bases and at J to 4 bases, leaving 7 bases not matched to a gene. The CDR3 has 15 amino acids. Germline lookup yields CDR1 SGHTA and CDR2 FQGTGA. The CDR3 loop is CASSLLPGGEYEQYF. CDR3 DNA: TGTGCCAGCAGCTTATTGCCAGGGGGCGAGTACGAGCAGTACTTC. The full variable domain, with the rest looked up from reference TRBV7-3 and TRBJ2-7, is GAGVSQTPSNKVTEKGKYVELRCDPISGHTALYWYRQSLGQGPEFLIYFQGTGAADDSGLPNDRFFAVRPEGSVSTLKIQRTERGDSAVYLCASSLLPGGEYEQYFGPGTRLTVT.

The genes are TRBV20-1 and TRBJ1-2, with D unclear. This CDR3 is built from 11 residues. Trimming left V 6 bases short and J 6 bases short, with 11 bases between. Per germline, CDR1 DFQATT and CDR2 SNEGSKA (reference sequence). CDR3 sequence: CSAPNGDGYTF. In nucleotides, the CDR3 is TGCAGTGCCCCTAACGGGGATGGCTACACCTTC.

The rearrangement uses TRBV9 and TRBJ2-7, with TRBD2 matching over 8 bases. Trimming took 0 bases from V and 2 from J; bases not matched to a gene: 7. The germline V gene has CDR1 SGDLS and CDR2 YYNGEE. The CDR3 loop spans 16 amino acids. The CDR3 is CASSVASSGRTYEQYF. The CDR3 DNA follows: TGTGCCAGCAGCGTAGCGTCTAGCGGGCGAACCTACGAGCAGTACTTC.

This sequence joins TRBV30 and TRBJ1-2; D gene unclear. CDR3 length: 14 amino acids. Germline CDR1 is GTSNPN and CDR2 is SVGIG (reference sequence). The germline V and J ends were trimmed by 0 bases and 8 bases, with 16 bases remaining between them. The CDR3 spells CAWSVQVGLVGYTF. The CDR3 DNA reads as TGTGCCTGGAGTGTACAAGTTGGCCTCGTGGGCTACACCTTC.

V and J are TRBV7-2 and TRBJ2-3; 11 nucleotides line up with TRBD1. Trimming at V came to 5 bases and at J to 6 bases, leaving 10 bases not matched to a gene. Germline V gene data show CDR1 as SGHTA and CDR2 as FQGNSA. CDR3 length equals 16 residues. The CDR3 nucleotides read TGTGCCAGCAGCGATACCGGGACAGGGGGGGTCGATACGCAGTATTTT. Translated: CASSDTGTGGVDTQYF. The complete variable domain, with remaining parts taken from reference TRBV7-2 and TRBJ2-3, reads GAGVSQSPSNKVTEKGKDVELRCDPISGHTALYWYRQSLGQGLEFLIYFQGNSAPDKSGLPSDRFSAERTGGSVSTLTIQRTQQEDSAVYLCASSDTGTGGVDTQYFGPGTRLTVL.

This clone appeared a few times. At the DNA level, this CDR3 is encoded by other sequences in the same sample as well. V and J are TRBV7-2 and TRBJ2-3; D remains ambiguous. V lost 8 bases and J lost 0, with 6 bases in between. The CDR3 is made up of 12 amino acids. From germline, CDR1 is SGHTA and CDR2 FQGNSA. In nucleotides, the CDR3 is TGTGCCAGCTCGAGAAGCACAGATACGCAGTATTTT. Translated, it gives CASSRSTDTQYF.

In its sample, this clone was seen a few times. The chain combines TRBV13 with TRBJ2-7; D unclear. The CDR3 runs 13 residues. Germline-derived CDR1 and CDR2 are PRHDT and FYEKMQ (reference sequence). V lost 4 bases to trimming and J lost 3 bases, with 10 bases between them. In DNA form, the CDR3 reads TGTGCCAGCAGCTCCCCTTTGTTCTACGAGCAGTACTTC. Residues: CASSSPLFYEQYF. Supplemented by reference TRBV13 and TRBJ2-7, the full variable domain reads AAGVIQSPRHLIKEKRETATLKCYPIPRHDTVYWYQQGPGQDPQFLISFYEKMQSDKGSIPDRFSAQQFSDYHSELNMSSLELGDSALYFCASSSPLFYEQYFGPGTRLTVT.

The rearrangement joins TRBV28 to TRBJ2-7, with 9 bases matching TRBD1. CDR1 MDHEN and CDR2 SYDVKM come from the germline V gene. Trimming removed 5 bases from V and 3 bases from J; junction bases left unmatched: 11. This CDR3 region has 16 residues. The CDR3 coding sequence is TGTGCCAGCAGTGAAACGCCGGGACAGGGAAACTACGAGCAGTACTTC. Translating gives CASSETPGQGNYEQYF.

This chain uses TRBV5-1 with TRBJ2-1, with D perhaps TRBD1 (6 bases). V was clipped by 5 bases and J by 5 bases, with 17 bases between them. The germline gives CDR1 SGHRS, CDR2 YFSETQ. This CDR3 is 15 amino acids long. Here the CDR3 DNA reads TGCGCCAGCAGTAGTTCAGGGGATCGGGACAATGAGCAGTTCTTC. Protein sequence: CASSSSGDRDNEQFF.

The V and J genes are TRBV9 and TRBJ1-5, with D hard to call. Germline loops: CDR1 SGDLS, CDR2 YYNGEE. With 0 bases removed from V and 0 bases from J, the gap between germline ends came to 7 bases. The CDR3 has 15 residues. CDR3 coding DNA: TGTGCCAGCAGCGTAGCAACGGGTAGCAATCAGCCCCAGCATTTT. It yields the protein CASSVATGSNQPQHF.

Only a few counts were recorded for this clone. The rearrangement joins TRBV7-8 to TRBJ1-1; D gene uncertain. This CDR3 is built from 15 residues. Between the trimmed V and J ends, which lost 6 bases and 4 bases, there was a span of 18 bases. CDR1 is SGHVS, CDR2 FQNEAQ, per germline. CDR3 DNA: TGTGCCAGCAGTTTGATTGGAGGTTTGGCCACTGAAGCTTTCTTT. This translates into CASSLIGGLATEAFF.

A few counts support this clone. The J gene is TRBJ1-1, the V gene TRBV5-4; D not resolved. The germline V gene encodes CDR1 SGHNT and CDR2 YYREEE (reference sequence). V lost 0 bases, J lost 8 bases, and 8 bases lay in between. The CDR3 extends over 12 amino acids. CDR3 in amino acids: CASSLVSREAFF. The CDR3 DNA follows: TGTGCCAGCAGCTTGGTGTCCAGGGAAGCTTTCTTT. Filled out from reference TRBV5-4 and TRBJ1-1, the complete variable domain reads ETGVTQSPTHLIKTRGQQVTLRCSSQSGHNTVSWYQQALGQGPQFIFQYYREEENGRGNFPPRFSGLQFPNYSSELNVNALELDDSALYLCASSLVSREAFFGQGTRLTVV.

This clone was seen more than once but under ten times. This chain links TRBV19 with TRBJ2-5; the D gene is possibly TRBD1 (5 bases). Germline values: CDR1 LNHDA, CDR2 SQIVND (reference sequence). The CDR3 spans 16 residues. V shed 5 bases and J shed 2 bases, with 18 bases lying between them. Here the CDR3 reads CASSPLFRRQQETQYF. CDR3 bases: TGTGCCAGTAGTCCCCTTTTCCGACGACAGCAAGAGACCCAGTACTTC.

The chain links TRBV10-3 to TRBJ1-1, with D perhaps TRBD1 (5 bases). The CDR3 has 13 amino acids. Looked up from germline, CDR1 is ENHRY and CDR2 is SYGVKD. Trimming removed 5 bases at V and 2 bases at J, with 9 bases between. The CDR3 loop is CAISRQRNTEAFF. The CDR3 region has the DNA TGTGCCATCAGTAGACAGAGAAACACTGAAGCTTTCTTT.

The rearrangement joins TRBV30 to TRBJ1-5; 9 bases align to TRBD1. This CDR3 region has 13 residues. Germline V lookup: CDR1 GTSNPN, CDR2 SVGIG (reference sequence). With 4 bases clipped from V and 7 bases from J, the junction kept 5 bases outside the gene matches. CDR3 in amino acids: CAWTTGGQQPQHF. CDR3 DNA sequence: TGTGCCTGGACCACAGGGGGCCAACAGCCCCAGCATTTT.

V gene TRBV5-4 combines with J gene TRBJ2-1; the D is unclear. Germline assignment: CDR1 SGHNT and CDR2 YYREEE (reference sequence). The V end lost 0 bases, the J end lost 0 bases, and 10 bases lay between the germline ends. The length of the CDR3 is 16 residues. Written as DNA, the CDR3 is TGTGCCAGCAGCTTGGCTGGGCGAAGCTCCTACAATGAGCAGTTCTTC. It specifies CASSLAGRSSYNEQFF.

The rearrangement uses TRBV7-9 and TRBJ1-4; a weak D match, TRBD1 (6 bases). Trimming pared 4 bases from V and 3 bases from J, leaving 12 bases between. Germline-derived CDR1 and CDR2 are SEHNR and FQNEAQ (reference sequence). The CDR3 spans 15 residues. The DNA of the CDR3 is TGTGCCAGCAGCTCTCACAGGGCGGCTAATGAAAAACTGTTTTTT. Protein: CASSSHRAANEKLFF. The whole variable domain, filled in from reference TRBV7-9 and TRBJ1-4, reads DTGVSQNPRHKITKRGQNVTFRCDPISEHNRLYWYRQTLGQGPEFLTYFQNEAQLEKSRLLSDRFSAERPKGSFSTLEIQRTEQGDSAMYLCASSSHRAANEKLFFGSGTQLSVL.

This chain joins TRBV15 and TRBJ1-2; no clear D gene. The CDR3 has 14 residues. Germline values: CDR1 LNHNV, CDR2 YYDKDF (reference sequence). With 0 bases removed from V and 2 bases from J, the gap between germline ends came to 7 bases. The CDR3: CATSREAANYGYTF. The CDR3 nucleotides are TGTGCCACCAGCAGAGAGGCAGCGAACTATGGCTACACCTTC.

This sequence joins TRBV10-3 and TRBJ2-1; 7 nucleotides match TRBD2. CDR1 and CDR2 from the germline V gene are ENHRY and SYGVKD. The CDR3 runs 17 residues. V shed 0 bases, J shed 4 bases, and the junction held 9 bases outside the gene matches. The CDR3 coding sequence is TGTGCCATCAGTGAGTCGGGTACGGGGGGAAATTACAATGAGCAGTTCTTC. Translation: CAISESGTGGNYNEQFF.

This clone was seen more than once but under ten times. The rearrangement joins TRBV28 to TRBJ1-4; 8 positions agree with TRBD1. CDR3 length equals 14 residues. The V gene's germline CDR1 is MDHEN and CDR2 SYDVKM. Trimming removed 7 bases from V and 8 bases from J; junction bases left unmatched: 9. The CDR3 DNA sequence: TGTGCCAGCACCTCAGGACAGGGTGACGAAAAACTGTTTTTT. Its translation is CASTSGQGDEKLFF.

V gene TRBV6-5 combines with J gene TRBJ1-1; D is possibly TRBD1 (5 bases). The CDR3 runs to 12 residues. The germline V gene encodes CDR1 MNHEY and CDR2 SVGAGI. V shed 6 bases and J shed 7 bases, with 12 bases lying between them. The CDR3 sequence: CASRKGQGEAFF. In DNA form, the CDR3 reads TGTGCCAGCAGAAAAGGGCAGGGTGAAGCTTTCTTT.

This chain links TRBV6-5 with TRBJ2-3; perhaps TRBD2 as D (6 bases). Germline V gives CDR1 MNHEY, CDR2 SVGAGI. The CDR3 loop spans 15 amino acids. The V end was cut by 2 bases, the J end by 2 bases, with 11 bases between. CDR3: CASSYELAATDTQYF. The CDR3 DNA is TGTGCCAGCAGTTACGAGTTAGCGGCCACAGATACGCAGTATTTT.

In this sample, this clone turned up many times. CDR3 in DNA: TGCGCCAGCAGAGGGAGCCCACCCCAAGGTTACAATGAGCAGTTCTTC. This sequence encodes CASRGSPPQGYNEQFF. V gene TRBV23-1 combines with J gene TRBJ2-1, with D possibly being TRBD2 (5 bases). TRBV23-1 falls under the ORF class, with uncertain function. V was trimmed by 6 bases and J by 4 bases, leaving 19 bases between them. The CDR3 has 16 amino acids.